These 20 T cell receptor beta chains came from one sample sequenced in a study of early T cells in non-severe SARS-CoV-2 infection. TCRdb fed the 5' RACE reads into MiXCR, producing one record per CDR3 protein. This sample has 75,000 to 90,000 distinct CDR3 sequences, with around 14% found just once. The specimen was whole blood. The receptors here all came from an adult who was a healthcare worker with PCR-confirmed SARS-CoV-2 infection or an uninfected control (not recorded which).

The chain employs TRBV2 and TRBJ2-5; D is unresolved. There are 14 residues in the CDR3. V dropped 7 bases and J dropped 6 bases, with 18 bases sitting between them. Germline CDR1 SNHLY, CDR2 FYNNEI. The CDR3 reads CASTNPLRSKTQYF. In DNA form, the CDR3 reads TGTGCCAGCACCAACCCTCTTCGAAGTAAGACCCAGTACTTC.

This clonotype has just a few counts. The chain joins TRBV12-3 or TRBV12-4 to TRBJ2-1; tentatively, D is TRBD2 (5 bases). This CDR3 spans 11 amino acids. The V end lost 6 bases, the J end lost 10 bases, and 10 bases lay between the germline ends. CDR3 region: CASSPRGEQFF. As DNA, the CDR3 is TGTGCCAGCAGCCCGCGAGGGGAGCAGTTCTTC.

This clonotype was observed a handful of times. This chain links TRBV6-5 with TRBJ2-1, with 7 bases matching TRBD1. This CDR3 has 16 residues. Trimming cost V 2 bases and J 4 bases; bases outside gene matches: 8. Germline V gives CDR1 MNHEY, CDR2 SVGAGI. The CDR3: CASSYLPGQRYNEQFF. For the CDR3, the DNA is TGTGCCAGCAGTTACCTCCCGGGACAGAGGTACAATGAGCAGTTCTTC.

The chain employs TRBV2 and TRBJ2-3; D is undetermined. The CDR3 has 12 residues. Germline V gene lookup returns CDR1 SNHLY and CDR2 FYNNEI. V lost 6 bases to trimming and J lost 2 bases, with 6 bases between them. CDR3 sequence: CASSGVTDTQYF. The DNA of the CDR3 is TGTGCCAGCAGCGGAGTCACAGATACGCAGTATTTT.

This clonotype was seen more than once but under ten times. The chain uses TRBV27 and TRBJ2-3; D is unclear. Germline CDR1 reads MNHEY; CDR2 reads SMNVEV (reference sequence). The CDR3 consists of 13 residues. V gave up 5 bases and J gave up 7 bases, with 13 bases separating them. This CDR3 is CASSPPAVHTQYF. In nucleotides, the CDR3 is TGTGCCAGCAGTCCCCCCGCGGTGCATACGCAGTATTTT.

V and J are TRBV14 and TRBJ2-1, with 9 bases matching TRBD2. V shed 1 base, J shed 4 bases, and the junction held 2 bases outside the gene matches. Looked up from germline, CDR1 is SGHDN and CDR2 is FVKESK. This CDR3 comprises 15 residues. The CDR3 DNA reads TGTGCCAGCAGCCAAGCAGCGGGAGGATACAATGAGCAGTTCTTC. Translating it yields CASSQAAGGYNEQFF. The whole variable domain, filled in from reference TRBV14 and TRBJ2-1, reads EAGVTQFPSHSVIEKGQTVTLRCDPISGHDNLYWYRRVMGKEIKFLLHFVKESKQDESGMPNNRFLAERTGGTYSTLKVQPAELEDSGVYFCASSQAAGGYNEQFFGPGTRLTVL.

The CDR3: CASSRRLASGELFF. Here the CDR3 DNA reads TGTGCCAGCAGCCGACGACTAGCGTCCGGGGAGCTGTTTTTT. The rearrangement joins TRBV13 to TRBJ2-2; TRBD2 matches at 8 bases. V was clipped by 5 bases and J by 6 bases; unmatched bases: 5. The germline CDR1 and CDR2 sequences are PRHDT and FYEKMQ (reference sequence). This CDR3 has 14 amino acids.

This clonotype came up a few times. The gene calls are TRBV6-1 and TRBJ1-2, with D possibly TRBD1 on 6 matching bases. The CDR3 extends over 14 amino acids. CDR1 is MNHNS, CDR2 SASEGT, per germline. The V end lost 2 bases, the J end lost 8 bases, and 15 bases lay between the germline ends. For the CDR3, the DNA is TGTGCCAGCAGTGAACGACAGGCCCTAAGAGGCTACACCTTC. Translation: CASSERQALRGYTF.

The chain uses TRBV9 and TRBJ2-3; D is possibly TRBD1 (6 bases). There are 16 residues in the CDR3. V was pared by 5 bases and J by 2 bases, with 18 bases between. Germline V CDR1 and CDR2: SGDLS, YYNGEE. The CDR3 reads CASSLGAVGPTDTQYF. CDR3 sequence (DNA): TGTGCCAGCAGTTTGGGGGCGGTGGGACCCACAGATACGCAGTATTTT.

V is TRBV28 and J is TRBJ2-2, with TRBD2 matching 13 bases. CDR3 length: 16 amino acids. The junction had 6 bases not matched to a gene; V was cut back by 6 bases and J by 5 bases. Germline V CDR1 and CDR2: MDHEN, SYDVKM. CDR3 amino acids: CASRFLLAGGTGELFF. CDR3 sequence (DNA): TGTGCCAGCAGATTCCTACTAGCGGGAGGGACCGGGGAGCTGTTTTTT. Full variable domain (remainder filled in from reference TRBV28 and TRBJ2-2): DVKVTQSSRYLVKRTGEKVFLECVQDMDHENMFWYRQDPGLGLRLIYFSYDVKMKEKGDIPEGYSVSREKKERFSLILESASTNQTSMYLCASRFLLAGGTGELFFGEGSRLTVL.

CDR3 bases: TGTGCCAGTAGCCACGTGCTGCTAGCGGGGTACAGTGATACGCAGTATTTT. Protein sequence: CASSHVLLAGYSDTQYF. This chain joins TRBV19 and TRBJ2-3; 9 bases are shared with TRBD2. This CDR3 comprises 17 residues. From germline, CDR1 is LNHDA and CDR2 SQIVND (reference sequence). Trimming removed 6 bases from V and 6 bases from J; junction bases left unmatched: 16.

This clonotype was seen more than once but under ten times. The CDR3 region has the DNA TGTGCCAGCAGCACCGCGACTAGCGGGAACGACGAGCAGTACTTC. This sequence encodes CASSTATSGNDEQYF. This chain joins TRBV5-5 and TRBJ2-7; the match to TRBD2 covers 11 bases. The CDR3 spans 15 residues. Germline V lookup: CDR1 SGHKS, CDR2 YYEKEE (reference sequence). Trimming at V came to 4 bases and at J to 5 bases, leaving 8 bases not matched to a gene.

To note about this clonotype: Mismatch with germline at one junction end may stem from a read error. This sequence joins TRBV20-1 and TRBJ2-7; D remains unclear. CDR1 and CDR2 (germline): DFQATT, SNEGSKA (reference sequence). The CDR3 length is 11 residues. CDR3 residues: CSARDARKIAF. The CDR3 nucleotides read TGCAGTGCTAGAGATGCACGGAAGATTGCCTTC.

The chain employs TRBV6-1 and TRBJ2-1, with 14 bases matching TRBD2. V trimming: 3 bases; J trimming: 7 bases; junction bases outside the gene matches: 8. The germline gives CDR1 MNHNS, CDR2 SASEGT. The CDR3 extends over 17 amino acids. CDR3 loop: CASSETSGRARRNEQFF. The CDR3 DNA reads TGTGCCAGCAGTGAGACTAGCGGGAGGGCCAGGCGGAATGAGCAGTTCTTC.

This clonotype has at least ten counts. The chain uses TRBV27 and TRBJ1-4; D gene ambiguous. This CDR3 spans 14 amino acids. Germline V gene lookup returns CDR1 MNHEY and CDR2 SMNVEV (reference sequence). Deletions cut 6 bases from V and 6 bases from J, with 14 bases between. CDR3 nucleotides: TGTGCCAGCAGCAGAACATGGGTGGATGAAAAACTGTTTTTT. This translates into CASSRTWVDEKLFF.

This clonotype was detected only a few times. The rearrangement joins TRBV12-3 or TRBV12-4 to TRBJ2-2; D gene ambiguous. This CDR3 is 12 amino acids long. V was clipped by 6 bases and J by 6 bases, with 8 bases between them. In nucleotides, the CDR3 is TGTGCCAGCAGCCCCACCGCCGGGGAGCTGTTTTTT. Protein: CASSPTAGELFF.

This rearrangement joins TRBV11-2 to TRBJ2-1, with 8 bases that match TRBD2. The germline CDR1 and CDR2 sequences are SGHAT and FQNNGV. This CDR3 spans 14 amino acids. V shed 4 bases, J shed 5 bases, and the junction held 4 bases outside the gene matches. The CDR3 DNA is TGTGCCAGCAGCTACGGGACTAGGCACAATGAGCAGTTCTTC. It encodes CASSYGTRHNEQFF.

This rearrangement joins TRBV2 to TRBJ2-7; the match to TRBD1 covers 7 bases. Germline V gene sequence: CDR1 SNHLY, CDR2 FYNNEI. The CDR3 spans 14 residues. The V segment lost 3 bases and the J segment 4 bases; nucleotides outside the gene matches: 6. The CDR3 here is CASSDRGTAYEQYF. DNA for the CDR3: TGTGCCAGCAGTGACCGTGGGACAGCATACGAGCAGTACTTC.

This clonotype was seen a few times. The V and J genes are TRBV9 and TRBJ2-2; 7 positions agree with TRBD1. In germline, CDR1 is SGDLS, CDR2 YYNGEE. The CDR3 sequence is 13 residues long. The V segment lost 3 bases and the J segment 6 bases; nucleotides outside the gene matches: 2. The CDR3: CASSGQGPGELFF. The CDR3 DNA follows: TGTGCCAGCAGCGGACAGGGCCCCGGGGAGCTGTTTTTT.

Only a few counts were recorded for this clonotype. V and J are TRBV5-1 and TRBJ1-2; no reliable D call. CDR1 and CDR2 (germline): SGHRS, YFSETQ. CDR3 size: 13 residues. The V end was cut by 7 bases, the J end by 0 bases, with 10 bases between. In DNA, the CDR3 is TGCGCCAGCCGGCGAGGGCCTAACTATGGCTACACCTTC. Protein: CASRRGPNYGYTF.